The 32 T cell receptor beta chains below all came from one sample that was sequenced in a study of cytomegalovirus exposure and HLA in healthy donors. Primers: 60 Vbeta forward and 13 Jbeta reverse. TCRdb's copy holds only in-frame clones and misses some; the assay was immunoSEQ multiplex PCR. The sample shows around 140,000 clones, and about 1.5% sits with its ten largest clones. Sequences were obtained from PBMCs. Receptor source: a woman aged 40 to 50 in good health and CMV-seropositive.

V usage is TRBV6-5 and J usage is TRBJ2-7; no clear D. There are 12 residues in the CDR3. V was pared by 4 bases and J by 4 bases, with 8 bases between. Germline loops: CDR1 MNHEY, CDR2 SVGAGI. The CDR3 is CASSSPGYEQYF. The CDR3 region has the DNA TGTGCCAGCAGTTCCCCGGGTTACGAGCAGTACTTC.

The genes are TRBV6-1 and TRBJ1-5; 12 bases match TRBD1. Germline values: CDR1 MNHNS, CDR2 SASEGT. J gave up 6 bases and V 4 bases, and 10 bases lay outside the gene matches. CDR3 length: 17 residues. The CDR3, as DNA: TGTGCCAGCAGTGCTGGGACAGGGGGCATGGGAGGTCAGCCCCAGCATTTT. Protein: CASSAGTGGMGGQPQHF.

V usage is TRBV19 and J usage is TRBJ2-1, with D uncertain. Germline loops: CDR1 LNHDA, CDR2 SQIVND (reference sequence). CDR3 length: 15 residues. The V end lost 3 bases, the J end lost 6 bases, and 15 bases lay between the germline ends. In nucleotides, the CDR3 is TGTGCCAGTAGTATTGGTGGTACTTCTGTCAATGAGCAGTTCTTC. It yields the protein CASSIGGTSVNEQFF.

This chain connects TRBV7-8 to TRBJ2-5; possible D gene TRBD2, 6 bases. CDR1 SGHVS and CDR2 FQNEAQ come from the germline V gene. V was trimmed by 1 base and J by 1 base, leaving 16 bases between them. This CDR3 contains 17 residues. The CDR3 DNA reads TGTGCCAGCAGCTTAGATCGGAGGGAGGCCCTCCAAGAGACCCAGTACTTC. Its protein is CASSLDRREALQETQYF.

The J gene is TRBJ1-5, the V gene TRBV19; D gene unclear. The V end was cut by 3 bases, the J end by 5 bases, with 11 bases between. The CDR3 totals 14 residues. In germline, CDR1 is LNHDA, CDR2 SQIVND (reference sequence). CDR3 sequence: CASSIEARDQPQHF. For the CDR3, the DNA is TGTGCCAGTAGTATTGAAGCGAGGGATCAGCCCCAGCATTTT.

This sequence joins TRBV13 and TRBJ2-5; a weak D match, TRBD2 (6 bases). The V gene's germline CDR1 is PRHDT and CDR2 FYEKMQ (reference sequence). The CDR3 runs to 14 residues. Trimming left V 5 bases short and J 5 bases short, with 15 bases between. The CDR3 region has the DNA TGTGCCAGCAGCCTCAGAGGGAGCGGGGAGACCCAGTACTTC. It is translated as CASSLRGSGETQYF.

V gene TRBV7-2 combines with J gene TRBJ2-1; 8 nucleotides line up with TRBD1. Germline V gene data show CDR1 as SGHTA and CDR2 as FQGNSA. The CDR3 is 14 amino acids. After removal of 1 base from V and 6 bases from J, the junction contained 2 bases not matched to a gene. CDR3 residues: CASSLVGTGNEQFF. DNA of the CDR3: TGTGCCAGCAGCTTAGTAGGGACAGGCAATGAGCAGTTCTTC. The variable domain in full, completed from reference TRBV7-2 and TRBJ2-1, reads GAGVSQSPSNKVTEKGKDVELRCDPISGHTALYWYRQSLGQGLEFLIYFQGNSAPDKSGLPSDRFSAERTGGSVSTLTIQRTQQEDSAVYLCASSLVGTGNEQFFGPGTRLTVL.

The rearrangement uses TRBV7-2 and TRBJ2-3; weak D call: TRBD2 (5 bases). V lost 0 bases to trimming and J lost 1 base, with 8 bases between them. The CDR3 spans 15 residues. Germline loops: CDR1 SGHTA, CDR2 FQGNSA. The CDR3 sequence is CASSLAGSRTDTQYF. CDR3 sequence (DNA): TGTGCCAGCAGCTTAGCGGGGAGCCGCACAGATACGCAGTATTTT. The entire variable domain, with the rest obtained from reference TRBV7-2 and TRBJ2-3, is as follows: GAGVSQSPSNKVTEKGKDVELRCDPISGHTALYWYRQSLGQGLEFLIYFQGNSAPDKSGLPSDRFSAERTGGSVSTLTIQRTQQEDSAVYLCASSLAGSRTDTQYFGPGTRLTVL.

The chain is built from TRBV5-1 and TRBJ2-3, with 8 positions matching TRBD1. The CDR3 consists of 15 residues. Per the germline V gene, CDR1 is SGHRS and CDR2 is YFSETQ. With V trimmed by 2 bases and J by 4 bases, 6 bases remained unmatched. DNA of the CDR3: TGCGCCAGCAGCTTCCAGGACAGGGAACCAGATACGCAGTATTTT. It specifies CASSFQDREPDTQYF. Combining the CDR3 with reference TRBV5-1 and TRBJ2-3 gives the whole variable domain KAGVTQTPRYLIKTRGQQVTLSCSPISGHRSVSWYQQTPGQGLQFLFEYFSETQRNKGNFPGRFSGRQFSNSRSEMNVSTLELGDSALYLCASSFQDREPDTQYFGPGTRLTVL.

The chain joins TRBV6-5 to TRBJ2-7; 7 bases agree with TRBD1. This CDR3 contains 14 residues. Trimming removed 5 bases from V and 3 bases from J; junction bases left unmatched: 7. CDR1 and CDR2 (germline): MNHEY, SVGAGI. The CDR3 region has the DNA TGTGCCAGCAGTCGTTCCGGGACAGACTACGAGCAGTACTTC. Translating it yields CASSRSGTDYEQYF.

The chain is built from TRBV9 and TRBJ2-5; no definite D call. The germline gives CDR1 SGDLS, CDR2 YYNGEE. The CDR3 is 11 amino acids. V was clipped by 3 bases and J by 5 bases, with 5 bases between them. This CDR3 reads CASSAGETQYF. The CDR3, as DNA: TGTGCCAGCAGCGCCGGGGAGACCCAGTACTTC. Full variable domain (rest looked up from reference TRBV9 and TRBJ2-5): DSGVTQTPKHLITATGQRVTLRCSPRSGDLSVYWYQQSLDQGLQFLIQYYNGEERAKGNILERFSAQQFPDLHSELNLSSLELGDSALYFCASSAGETQYFGPGTRLLVL.

The chain uses TRBV30 and TRBJ1-3; weak D call: TRBD1 (5 bases). Germline-derived CDR1 and CDR2 are GTSNPN and SVGIG (reference sequence). V lost 8 bases to trimming and J lost 7 bases, with 15 bases between them. This CDR3 region has 12 residues. In nucleotides, the CDR3 is TGTGCCGGCGGGGACGCGCGGAACACCATATATTTT. Its protein product is CAGGDARNTIYF. The full variable domain, in which reference TRBV30 and TRBJ1-3 provide the parts outside the CDR3, is SQTIHQWPATLVQPVGSPLSLECTVEGTSNPNLYWYRQAAGRGLQLLFYSVGIGQISSEVPQNLSASRPQDRQFILSSKKLLLSDSGFYLCAGGDARNTIYFGEGSWLTVV.

The rearrangement uses TRBV28 and TRBJ2-1, with 12 bases matching TRBD2. The germline V gene encodes CDR1 MDHEN and CDR2 SYDVKM. The CDR3 is 16 residues long. V shed 6 bases and J 9 bases; nucleotides not matched to a gene: 12. CDR3 in DNA: TGTGCCAGCAGGCATGAGAGGACTAGCGGGATCGGTGAGCAGTTCTTC. It specifies CASRHERTSGIGEQFF.

The genes are TRBV14 and TRBJ1-4; D is possibly TRBD1 (5 bases). The CDR3 contains 13 residues. V lost 2 bases, J lost 10 bases, and 11 bases lay in between. Germline CDR1 reads SGHDN; CDR2 reads FVKESK. The CDR3 sequence is CASSQFPGGKLFF. The CDR3 DNA is TGTGCCAGCAGCCAATTCCCGGGGGGAAAACTGTTTTTT.

This chain connects TRBV10-3 to TRBJ1-2, with 10 positions matching TRBD1. This CDR3 has 14 residues. V lost 4 bases, J lost 1 base, and 0 bases stayed unmatched. CDR1 and CDR2 (germline): ENHRY, SYGVKD. The CDR3 DNA is TGTGCCATCAGTGGGACAGGGGGTAACTATGGCTACACCTTC. Its protein product is CAISGTGGNYGYTF.

The chain combines TRBV5-1 with TRBJ2-3; 9 nucleotides match TRBD2. Losses at the gene ends were 4 bases for V and 6 bases for J; bases not matched to a gene: 12. The CDR3 runs 16 residues. The germline gives CDR1 SGHRS, CDR2 YFSETQ. The CDR3 here is CASSIAAGGPGDTQYF. CDR3 coding DNA: TGCGCCAGCAGCATAGCAGCGGGAGGTCCCGGGGATACGCAGTATTTT. Variable domain in full (rest from reference TRBV5-1 and TRBJ2-3): KAGVTQTPRYLIKTRGQQVTLSCSPISGHRSVSWYQQTPGQGLQFLFEYFSETQRNKGNFPGRFSGRQFSNSRSEMNVSTLELGDSALYLCASSIAAGGPGDTQYFGPGTRLTVL.

In the case of this clone: Distinct nucleotide sequences in the sample also encode this CDR3. The V call is TRBV7-3, the J call TRBJ2-3, with 8 nucleotides matching TRBD1. Germline V gives CDR1 SGHTA, CDR2 FQGTGA. This CDR3 region has 14 residues. V was pared by 5 bases and J by 1 base, with 2 bases of the junction left unmatched. Here the CDR3 DNA reads TGTGCCAGCAGCCCGACAGGGGGCACAGATACGCAGTATTTT. Translated: CASSPTGGTDTQYF.

The rearrangement links TRBV5-4 to TRBJ2-3, with a weak D call TRBD1 (5 bases). Germline CDR1 and CDR2: SGHNT and YYREEE (reference sequence). The CDR3 covers 15 residues. V was clipped by 0 bases and J by 4 bases, with 12 bases between them. As DNA, the CDR3 is TGTGCCAGCAGCTTGGGACAGATTACAGCAGATACGCAGTATTTT. Residues: CASSLGQITADTQYF.

DNA of the CDR3: TGTGCCTGGAGTCTTCAGGGGAGGGTTAATCAGCCCCAGCATTTT. Encoded protein: CAWSLQGRVNQPQHF. The gene calls are TRBV30 and TRBJ1-5; TRBD1 might be the D (6 bases). Germline V CDR1 and CDR2: GTSNPN, SVGIG (reference sequence). The CDR3 is 15 residues long. With 2 bases removed from V and 4 bases from J, the gap between germline ends came to 15 bases.

The gene calls are TRBV9 and TRBJ1-2; weak D call: TRBD1 (6 bases). V was trimmed by 0 bases and J by 5 bases, leaving 14 bases between them. The CDR3 has 15 residues. Per the germline V gene, CDR1 is SGDLS and CDR2 is YYNGEE. This chain's CDR3 is CASSVEGQSIYGYTF. CDR3 in DNA: TGTGCCAGCAGCGTAGAAGGACAGTCGATTTATGGCTACACCTTC.

The chain joins TRBV10-3 to TRBJ1-2, with D possibly TRBD1 on 6 matching bases. Germline V lookup: CDR1 ENHRY, CDR2 SYGVKD. The CDR3 extends over 13 amino acids. V was trimmed by 3 bases and J by 5 bases, leaving 10 bases between them. DNA of the CDR3: TGTGCCATCAGTGACAGGGGTCTGTATGGCTACACCTTC. Protein sequence: CAISDRGLYGYTF.

The chain links TRBV28 to TRBJ1-1, with 9 bases fitting TRBD1. CDR3 length: 15 amino acids. Trimming cost V 6 bases and J 5 bases; bases outside gene matches: 10. In germline, CDR1 is MDHEN, CDR2 SYDVKM. CDR3 in amino acids: CASSLDRGRWTEAFF. CDR3 sequence (DNA): TGTGCCAGCAGCCTGGACAGGGGAAGATGGACTGAAGCTTTCTTT.

The chain combines TRBV5-1 with TRBJ2-7; the match to TRBD1 covers 9 bases. Trimming removed 5 bases from V and 6 bases from J; junction bases left unmatched: 12. The CDR3 is made up of 15 amino acids. Germline values: CDR1 SGHRS, CDR2 YFSETQ. The CDR3, as DNA: TGCGCCAGCAGATCCGGGCCGGGACAGGGTTCCGAGCAGTACTTC. Protein sequence: CASRSGPGQGSEQYF. The whole variable domain, filled in from reference TRBV5-1 and TRBJ2-7, reads KAGVTQTPRYLIKTRGQQVTLSCSPISGHRSVSWYQQTPGQGLQFLFEYFSETQRNKGNFPGRFSGRQFSNSRSEMNVSTLELGDSALYLCASRSGPGQGSEQYFGPGTRLTVT.

The V gene is TRBV20-1, the J gene TRBJ2-7; the D gene is possibly TRBD2 (6 bases). The germline V gene has CDR1 DFQATT and CDR2 SNEGSKA (reference sequence). Deletions cut 5 bases from V and 8 bases from J, with 13 bases between. The CDR3 runs 11 residues. The CDR3 protein is CSAPGLSQQYF. CDR3 DNA: TGCAGTGCTCCTGGACTATCTCAGCAGTACTTC.

The chain recombines TRBV27 with TRBJ2-7, with D unresolved. This CDR3 is 16 amino acids long. Germline lookup yields CDR1 MNHEY and CDR2 SMNVEV (reference sequence). Trimming removed 2 bases from V and 0 bases from J, with 14 bases in between. The CDR3 loop reads CASSLSSTPPSYEQYF. DNA for the CDR3: TGTGCCAGCAGTTTAAGTTCGACACCTCCCTCCTACGAGCAGTACTTC.

This chain connects TRBV30 to TRBJ1-1; the match to TRBD1 covers 7 bases. Germline CDR1 and CDR2: GTSNPN and SVGIG (reference sequence). J gave up 5 bases and V 4 bases, and 7 bases lay outside the gene matches. The CDR3 contains 13 residues. CDR3 loop: CAWIRQGGTEAFF. The CDR3 DNA reads as TGTGCCTGGATCCGACAGGGAGGTACTGAAGCTTTCTTT.

The chain links TRBV7-9 to TRBJ2-2; the match to TRBD2 covers 10 bases. Per germline, CDR1 SEHNR and CDR2 FQNEAQ (reference sequence). Trimming took 6 bases from V and 5 from J; bases not matched to a gene: 6. CDR3 length: 15 residues. CDR3: CASRPGLAETGELFF. In DNA, the CDR3 is TGTGCCAGCAGACCTGGACTAGCGGAGACCGGGGAGCTGTTTTTT.

The gene calls are TRBV19 and TRBJ2-3, with TRBD2 identical over 8 bases. The germline V gene encodes CDR1 LNHDA and CDR2 SQIVND (reference sequence). The ends lost 6 bases at V and 1 base at J; junction bases unmatched: 3. This CDR3 is built from 14 residues. The CDR3 region has the DNA TGTGCCAGTAGCCCGACTAGCGGCACAGATACGCAGTATTTT. It translates to CASSPTSGTDTQYF. The full variable domain, rest sourced from reference TRBV19 and TRBJ2-3, is DGGITQSPKYLFRKEGQNVTLSCEQNLNHDAMYWYRQDPGQGLRLIYYSQIVNDFQKGDIAEGYSVSREKKESFPLTVTSAQKNPTAFYLCASSPTSGTDTQYFGPGTRLTVL.

This chain joins TRBV18 and TRBJ1-2; 7 bases agree with TRBD1. This CDR3 has 14 amino acids. From germline, CDR1 is KGHSH and CDR2 LQKENI. The trim removed 3 bases at V and 2 bases at J, leaving 3 bases unmatched. DNA of the CDR3: TGTGCCAGCTCACCGACACAGGGGAACTATGGCTACACCTTC. Residues: CASSPTQGNYGYTF.

The chain combines TRBV19 with TRBJ2-7; 11 bases line up with TRBD2. The CDR3 consists of 15 residues. Losses at the gene ends were 5 bases for V and 2 bases for J; bases not matched to a gene: 5. The V gene's germline CDR1 is LNHDA and CDR2 SQIVND (reference sequence). CDR3 region: CASSAHSGRAYEQYF. CDR3 in DNA: TGTGCCAGTAGTGCCCATAGCGGGAGGGCCTACGAGCAGTACTTC.

This chain connects TRBV18 to TRBJ1-2; weak D call: TRBD1 (5 bases). V lost 1 base and J lost 4, with 10 bases in between. CDR1 and CDR2 (germline): KGHSH, LQKENI. The CDR3 is 14 residues long. CDR3 DNA: TGTGCCAGCTCACCACAGGGGCTCGGCTATGGCTACACCTTC. Residues: CASSPQGLGYGYTF.

This chain uses TRBV13 with TRBJ2-3, with D perhaps matching TRBD1 (5 bases). This CDR3 has 15 amino acids. V lost 6 bases, J lost 1 base, and 14 bases lay in between. Germline CDR1 PRHDT, CDR2 FYEKMQ (reference sequence). Here the CDR3 reads CASSRRGSGTDTQYF. CDR3 DNA: TGTGCCAGCAGTCGAAGGGGATCCGGCACAGATACGCAGTATTTT.